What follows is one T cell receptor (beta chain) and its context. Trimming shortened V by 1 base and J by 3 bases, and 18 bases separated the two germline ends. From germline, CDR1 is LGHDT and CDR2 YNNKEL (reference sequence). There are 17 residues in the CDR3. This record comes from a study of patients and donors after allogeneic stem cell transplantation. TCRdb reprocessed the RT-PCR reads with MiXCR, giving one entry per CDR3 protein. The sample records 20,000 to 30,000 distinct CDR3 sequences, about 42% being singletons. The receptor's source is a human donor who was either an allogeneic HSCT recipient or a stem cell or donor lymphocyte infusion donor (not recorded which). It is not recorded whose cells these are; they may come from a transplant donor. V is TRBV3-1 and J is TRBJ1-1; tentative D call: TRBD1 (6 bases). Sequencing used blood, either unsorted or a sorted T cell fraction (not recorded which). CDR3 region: CASSQGLRGTLDTEAFF. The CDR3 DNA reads TGTGCCAGCAGCCAAGGTCTCCGAGGGACACTGGACACTGAAGCTTTCTTT.